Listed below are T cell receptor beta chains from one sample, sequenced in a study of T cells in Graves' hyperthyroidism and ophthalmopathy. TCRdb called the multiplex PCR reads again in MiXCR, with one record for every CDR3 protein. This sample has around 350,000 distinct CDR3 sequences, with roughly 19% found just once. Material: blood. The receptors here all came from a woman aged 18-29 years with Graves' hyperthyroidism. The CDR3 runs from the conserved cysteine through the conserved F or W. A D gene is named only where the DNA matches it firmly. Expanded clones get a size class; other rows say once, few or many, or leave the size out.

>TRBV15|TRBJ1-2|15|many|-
TGTGCCACCACCGGATGGTCCCGAGATAACTATGGCTACACCTTC
CATTGWSRDNYGYTF
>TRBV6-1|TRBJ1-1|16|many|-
TGTGCCAGCAGTGAGCGACTTGGGGCACGGGACACTGAAGCTTTCTTT
CASSERLGARDTEAFF
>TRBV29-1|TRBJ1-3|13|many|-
TGCAGCGTTGAATTGGTCCTGGGAAACACCATATATTTT
CSVELVLGNTIYF
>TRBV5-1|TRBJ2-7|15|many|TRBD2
TGCGCCAGCAGCTTGGCCGGGAGGGGGGTCTACGAGCAGTACTTC
CASSLAGRGVYEQYF
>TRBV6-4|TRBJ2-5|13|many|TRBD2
TGTGCCAGCAGTTGGACTAGTAAAGAGACCCAGTACTTC
CASSWTSKETQYF
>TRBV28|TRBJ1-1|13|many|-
TGTGCCAGGGATTCGGGGAGATGCACTGAAGCTTTCTTT
CARDSGRCTEAFF
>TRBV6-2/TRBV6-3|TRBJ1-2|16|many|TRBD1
TGTGCCAGCAGTTACGGGGTTGGTCAGGGGGCCTCTGGCTACACCTTC
CASSYGVGQGASGYTF
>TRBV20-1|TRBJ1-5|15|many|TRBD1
TGCAGTGCTAGAGGCGGGACAGGAGGCAATCAGCCCCAGCATTTT
CSARGGTGGNQPQHF
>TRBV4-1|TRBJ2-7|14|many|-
TGCGCCAGCAGCCAAGATACGGGGACCTACGAGCAGTACTTC
CASSQDTGTYEQYF
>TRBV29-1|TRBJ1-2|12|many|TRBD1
TGCAGCGTTGTAGGGACAGGCTATGGCTACACCTTC
CSVVGTGYGYTF
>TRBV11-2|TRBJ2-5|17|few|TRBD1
TGTGCCAGCAGCTTGTGGTGGGACAGCGCGTACCAAGAGACCCAGTACTTC
CASSLWWDSAYQETQYF
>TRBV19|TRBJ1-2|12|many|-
TGTGCCAGTAGTTATCAGCGGGATGGCTACACCTTC
CASSYQRDGYTF
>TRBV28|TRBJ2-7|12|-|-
TGTGCCAGTGGTGGCTCTGGGTACGAGCAGTACTTC
CASGGSGYEQYF
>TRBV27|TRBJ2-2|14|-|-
TGTGCCAGCAGCCTACAGGGCGAGTCCGGGGAGCTGTTTTTT
CASSLQGESGELFF
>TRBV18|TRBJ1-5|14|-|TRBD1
TGTGCCAGCTCAGACGGACAGGGGAATCAGCCCCAGCATTTT
CASSDGQGNQPQHF
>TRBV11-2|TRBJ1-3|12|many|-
TGTGCCAGCAGCTTTAGCCGAAACACCATATATTTT
CASSFSRNTIYF
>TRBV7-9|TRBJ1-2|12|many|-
TGTGCCAGCAGCTTAGCCGACTGGGGCTACACCTTC
CASSLADWGYTF
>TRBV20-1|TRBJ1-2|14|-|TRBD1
TGCAGTGAGATATTAGACAGGGCGGATCGCGGCTACACCTTC
CSEILDRADRGYTF
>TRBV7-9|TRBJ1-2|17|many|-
TGTGCCAGCAGCTTTGACCCTAACCCGACAGGTTCAGATGGCTACACCTTC
CASSFDPNPTGSDGYTF
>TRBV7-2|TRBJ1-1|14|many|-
TGTGCCAGCAGCTTATCGCCGATGAACACTGAAGCTTTCTTT
CASSLSPMNTEAFF
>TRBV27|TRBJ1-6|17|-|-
TGTGCCAGCAGTTTAGGGCAGTTTAACGGGATTAGGTCACCCCTCCACTTT
CASSLGQFNGIRSPLHF
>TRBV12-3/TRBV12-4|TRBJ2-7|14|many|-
TGTGCCAGCAGTTTAGAGAGGGGCCCGTACGAGCAGTACTTC
CASSLERGPYEQYF
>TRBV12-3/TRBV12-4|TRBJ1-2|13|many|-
TGTGCCAGCAGTTTGGATGGTCGCCATGGCTACACCTTC
CASSLDGRHGYTF
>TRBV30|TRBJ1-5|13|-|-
TGTGCCTGGAGTGTTGCACGCGGTCAGCCCCAGCATTTT
CAWSVARGQPQHF
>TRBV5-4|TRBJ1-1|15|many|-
TGTGCCAGCAGCTTGGATCCGGACGCGAACACTGAAGCTTTCTTT
CASSLDPDANTEAFF
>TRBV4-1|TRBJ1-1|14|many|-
TGCGCCAGCAGCCAAGTGAAGATGAACACTGAAGCTTTCTTT
CASSQVKMNTEAFF
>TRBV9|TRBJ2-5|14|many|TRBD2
TGTGCCAGCGGAAAACTAGCGGGGGGAGAGACCCAGTACTTC
CASGKLAGGETQYF
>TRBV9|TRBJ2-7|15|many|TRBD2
TGTGCCAGCAGCCCCACGACTAGCGGAGCCTACGAGCAGTACTTC
CASSPTTSGAYEQYF
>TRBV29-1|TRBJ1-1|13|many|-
TGCAGCGTTGATACGGGGTCGGGCACTGAAGCTTTCTTT
CSVDTGSGTEAFF
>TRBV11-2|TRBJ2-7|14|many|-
TGTGCCAGCAGCTTCGGGGGGACAGCCTACGAGCAGTACTTC
CASSFGGTAYEQYF
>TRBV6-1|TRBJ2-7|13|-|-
TGTGCCAGCAGTGCTCTAGTGGGCTACGAGCAGTACTTC
CASSALVGYEQYF
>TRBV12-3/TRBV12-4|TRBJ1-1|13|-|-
TGTGCCAGCAGTTGGTCAGGGAACACTGAAGCTTTCTTT
CASSWSGNTEAFF
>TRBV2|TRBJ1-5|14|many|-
TGTGCCAGCAGTGACCGGCAGAGCAATCAGCCCCAGCATTTT
CASSDRQSNQPQHF
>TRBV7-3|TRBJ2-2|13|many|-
TGTGCCAGCAGCTGGACTTACACCGGGGAGCTGTTTTTT
CASSWTYTGELFF
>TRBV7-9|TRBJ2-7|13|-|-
TGTGCCAGCAGCCCCCCCGCGGCCTACGAGCAGTACTTC
CASSPPAAYEQYF
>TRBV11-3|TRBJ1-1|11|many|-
TGTGCCAGCAGCTTGGTATCTGAAGCTTTCTTT
CASSLVSEAFF
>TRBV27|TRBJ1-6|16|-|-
TGTGCCAGCAGTCTGACCCGGGACAATTATAATTCACCCCTCCACTTT
CASSLTRDNYNSPLHF
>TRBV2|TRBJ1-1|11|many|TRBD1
TGTGCCACCGGGACAGGGGCTGAAGCTTTCTTT
CATGTGAEAFF
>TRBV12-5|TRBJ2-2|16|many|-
TGTGCTAGTGGTTTGGTACTGGGTACTATTGTCGGGGAGCTGTTTTTT
CASGLVLGTIVGELFF
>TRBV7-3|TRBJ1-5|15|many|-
TGTGCCAGCAGACCTAGTACAGGCCTTAATCAGCCCCAGCATTTT
CASRPSTGLNQPQHF
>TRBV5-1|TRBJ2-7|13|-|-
TGCGTCAGCAGCTTAACTTTAAGTTACGAGCAGTACTTC
CVSSLTLSYEQYF
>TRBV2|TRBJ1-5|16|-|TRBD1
TGTGCCAGCAGTGAAAACGGACAGGAGACCAATCAGCCCCAGCATTTT
CASSENGQETNQPQHF
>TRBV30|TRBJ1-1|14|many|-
TGTGCCTGGAGTGTACGAGGGGAGAACACTGAAGCTTTCTTT
CAWSVRGENTEAFF
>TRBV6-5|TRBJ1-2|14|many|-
TGTGCCAGCAGCCCCGTTTCGGACGGCTATGGCTACACCTTC
CASSPVSDGYGYTF
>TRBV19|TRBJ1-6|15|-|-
TGTGCCAGTAGTACGAACCGGGACATGTGGTCACCCCTCCACTTT
CASSTNRDMWSPLHF
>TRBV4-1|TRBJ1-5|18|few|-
TGCGCCAGCAGCCAAGATGCAGTGGCCTCCCGGAGCAATCAGCCCCAGCATTTT
CASSQDAVASRSNQPQHF
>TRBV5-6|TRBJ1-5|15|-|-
TGTGCCAGCAGCTTGGGGGGGGGAGTATGGCAGCCCCAGCATTTT
CASSLGGGVWQPQHF
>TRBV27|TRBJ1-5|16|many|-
TGTGCCAGCAGTCCTCGCGGTGCAGGGATTTGGCAGCCCCAGCATTTT
CASSPRGAGIWQPQHF
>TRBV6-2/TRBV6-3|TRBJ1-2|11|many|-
TGTGCCAGCAGGGGACCTATGGGCTACACCTTC
CASRGPMGYTF
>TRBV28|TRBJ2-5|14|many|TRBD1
TGTGCCAGCTGGAGACAGGGCCCCTTGGAGACCCAGTACTTC
CASWRQGPLETQYF
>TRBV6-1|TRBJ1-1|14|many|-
TGTGCCAGCGCGGACTGGGCACTGAACACTGAAGCTTTCTTT
CASADWALNTEAFF